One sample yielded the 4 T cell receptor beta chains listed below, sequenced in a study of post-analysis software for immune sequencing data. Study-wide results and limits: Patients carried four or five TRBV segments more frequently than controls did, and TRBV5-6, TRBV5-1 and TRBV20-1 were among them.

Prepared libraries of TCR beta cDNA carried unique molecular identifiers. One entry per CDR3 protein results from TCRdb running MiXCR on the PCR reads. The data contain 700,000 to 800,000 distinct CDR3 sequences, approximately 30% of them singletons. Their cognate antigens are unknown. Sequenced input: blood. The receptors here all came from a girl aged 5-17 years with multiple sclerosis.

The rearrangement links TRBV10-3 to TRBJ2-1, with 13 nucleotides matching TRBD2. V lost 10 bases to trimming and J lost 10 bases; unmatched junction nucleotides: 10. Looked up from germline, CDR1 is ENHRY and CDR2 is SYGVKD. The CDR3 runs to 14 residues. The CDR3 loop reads CATGTSGNSYEQFF. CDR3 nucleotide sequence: TGTGCCACCGGGACTAGCGGGAACTCCTACGAGCAGTTCTTC.

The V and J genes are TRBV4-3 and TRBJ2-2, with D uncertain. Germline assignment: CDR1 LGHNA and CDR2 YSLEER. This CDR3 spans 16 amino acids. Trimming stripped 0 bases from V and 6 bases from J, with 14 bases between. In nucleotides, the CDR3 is TGCGCCAGCAGCCAAGATAAATTTGACCTACCCGGGGAGCTGTTTTTT. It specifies CASSQDKFDLPGELFF.

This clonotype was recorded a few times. The CDR3 DNA reads TGTGCCAGCAGTGCGGGACTAGCGGGGGGTGGCACAGATACGCAGTATTTT. Translated: CASSAGLAGGGTDTQYF. The chain joins TRBV28 to TRBJ2-3; 15 nucleotides agree with TRBD2. The J segment lost 1 base and the V segment lost 5 bases, leaving 4 bases of the junction unmatched. This CDR3 region has 17 residues. Germline CDR1 MDHEN, CDR2 SYDVKM.

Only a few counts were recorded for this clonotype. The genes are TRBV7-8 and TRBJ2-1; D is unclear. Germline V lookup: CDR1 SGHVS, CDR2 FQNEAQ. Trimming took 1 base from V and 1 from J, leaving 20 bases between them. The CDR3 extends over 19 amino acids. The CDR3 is CASSLVVMWAGLSYNEQFF. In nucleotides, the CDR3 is TGTGCCAGCAGCTTAGTAGTTATGTGGGCAGGCTTATCCTACAATGAGCAGTTCTTC.